This T cell receptor beta chain was obtained from a study of cytomegalovirus exposure and HLA in healthy donors. The V end lost 0 bases, the J end lost 4 bases, and 16 bases lay between the germline ends. The CDR3 loop spans 17 amino acids. Some clones are missing from TCRdb's copy, which holds only in-frame ones; the method was immunoSEQ multiplex PCR. The sample yields about 98,000 clones, over 75% seen once. J is TRBJ1-5 and V is TRBV6-7; D gene uncertain. TRBV6-7 is an ORF for which the function is uncertain. This clonotype was sampled from a man younger than 30 in good health and CMV-seropositive. Source material: PBMCs. CDR3 in amino acids: CASSYSNPGNVNQPQHF. The CDR3 DNA reads as TGTGCCAGCAGTTACTCGAATCCGGGTAATGTTAATCAGCCCCAGCATTTT.